These 28 T cell receptor beta chains share one sample of origin, sequenced in a study of identical twins (dated by TCRdb to the mid-2010s). The library was produced with 5' RACE. Sequencing relied on an Illumina HiSeq 2000. TCRdb reanalyzed the raw reads on its own, using fastp at Q25 for trimming and MiXCR for clone calling, and kept in-frame beta chains. Identical CDR3 proteins give one entry, which carries the most common genes and DNA. A total of 200,000 to 250,000 distinct CDR3 sequences appear in this sample, around 8% of them only once. The ten top clones hold approximately 2% of the sample. In addition, the sample was reused for a study of yellow fever vaccine responses in identical twins.

Sequenced sample: memory (CD45RO+) T cells sorted from blood. The cell subset or site label on this specimen signifies: CD45RO+ enriched T cells. These receptors were taken from a woman aged 18-30 years in good health.

The table lists this clonotype with many counts. The chain joins TRBV29-1 to TRBJ2-7, with 9 bases matching TRBD1. CDR1 and CDR2 (germline): SQVTM, ANQGSEA. The V gene end was trimmed by 6 bases and the J gene end by 5 bases; junction bases not matched to a gene: 8. CDR3 length: 13 amino acids. The chain's CDR3 is CSVTRQGGNEQYF. CDR3 nucleotide sequence: TGCAGCGTCACCAGACAGGGGGGGAACGAGCAGTACTTC.

The rearrangement uses TRBV7-2 and TRBJ1-6; a weak D match, TRBD1 (6 bases). The germline gives CDR1 SGHTA, CDR2 FQGNSA. V was trimmed by 4 bases and J by 13 bases, leaving 14 bases between them. CDR3 length equals 13 residues. The CDR3 here is CASSSRTASPLHF. In DNA form, the CDR3 reads TGTGCCAGCAGCTCCCGGACAGCATCGCCCCTCCACTTT.

The CDR3 protein is CSARAPGTGFVNEQFF. DNA of the CDR3: TGCAGTGCTAGAGCTCCCGGGACAGGGTTTGTCAATGAGCAGTTCTTC. The gene calls are TRBV20-1 and TRBJ2-1, with TRBD1 matching over 9 bases. V lost 1 base to trimming and J lost 6 bases; unmatched junction nucleotides: 10. CDR1 is DFQATT and CDR2 is SNEGSKA in the germline V gene (reference sequence). The CDR3 sequence is 16 residues long.

This clonotype turned up a few times. The chain carries TRBV6-1 and TRBJ2-7; 12 bases align to TRBD2. The J segment lost 4 bases and the V segment lost 1 base, leaving 5 bases of the junction unmatched. Germline CDR1 reads MNHNS; CDR2 reads SASEGT. CDR3 size: 16 residues. This CDR3 reads CASSEVWTSGMYEQYF. The CDR3 DNA sequence: TGTGCCAGCAGTGAAGTCTGGACTAGCGGGATGTACGAGCAGTACTTC.

This clonotype was detected a few times. The V gene is TRBV7-2, the J gene TRBJ2-3, with 7 bases lining up with TRBD2. The CDR3 extends over 13 amino acids. Germline trimming cut 5 bases from V and 5 bases from J; bases unmatched to any gene: 4. Germline V gene sequence: CDR1 SGHTA, CDR2 FQGNSA. CDR3 DNA: TGTGCCAGCAGCGGGAGGGTTGGAGATACGCAGTATTTT. It specifies CASSGRVGDTQYF.

The table lists this clonotype with many counts. The rearrangement joins TRBV5-1 to TRBJ2-7; no definite D call. The ends were cut back, 0 bases at V and 2 bases at J, with 3 bases in the middle. The CDR3 is 12 residues long. Looked up from germline, CDR1 is SGHRS and CDR2 is YFSETQ. CDR3 in DNA: TGCGCCAGCAGCTTGGAAGCCTACGAGCAGTACTTC. Translated, it gives CASSLEAYEQYF.

This clonotype has ten or more counts. V and J are TRBV12-3 or TRBV12-4 and TRBJ2-5, with D perhaps TRBD2 (5 bases). Trimming shortened V by 8 bases and J by 3 bases, and 10 bases separated the two germline ends. This CDR3 comprises 12 residues. CDR3 bases: TGTGCCAGCGGGATCGGGAAAGAGACCCAGTACTTC. The encoded protein is CASGIGKETQYF.

This clonotype occurred a few times. The V call is TRBV27, the J call TRBJ2-2; D uncertain. Germline V gene sequence: CDR1 MNHEY, CDR2 SMNVEV (reference sequence). CDR3 size: 12 residues. V was trimmed by 8 bases and J by 5 bases, leaving 9 bases between them. The CDR3 DNA reads TGTGCCAGCGGTCCGAGGACCGGGGAGCTGTTTTTT. Translating it yields CASGPRTGELFF.

This clonotype was counted a few times. V is TRBV6-4 and J is TRBJ2-3, with 13 bases lining up with TRBD2. J lost 6 bases, V lost 5 bases, and 5 bases had no gene match. The CDR3 spans 15 residues. Germline CDR1 MRHNA, CDR2 SNTAGT. The CDR3 nucleotides are TGTGCCAGCAGTTCGACTAGCGGGGGGAGCGATACGCAGTATTTT. It is translated as CASSSTSGGSDTQYF.

This clonotype was seen many times. V usage is TRBV10-3 and J usage is TRBJ2-3; 7 bases agree with TRBD2. J was trimmed by 2 bases and V by 6 bases; bases with no gene match: 8. Germline assignment: CDR1 ENHRY and CDR2 SYGVKD. The CDR3 runs to 15 residues. CDR3 nucleotide sequence: TGTGCCATCAGCCCCGGGGGAGGGTACACAGATACGCAGTATTTT. As protein: CAISPGGGYTDTQYF.

In its sample, this clonotype was seen many times. This chain uses TRBV7-3 with TRBJ1-1; D is unclear. Germline loops: CDR1 SGHTA, CDR2 FQGTGA. CDR3 length equals 13 residues. The V gene lost 4 bases and the J gene lost 4 bases, with 10 bases spanning the gap. The CDR3 is CASSSREGTEAFF. CDR3 nucleotide sequence: TGTGCCAGCAGCTCCAGAGAGGGCACTGAAGCTTTCTTT.

This clonotype appeared a few times. The rearrangement links TRBV7-9 to TRBJ2-7, with TRBD1 matching over 7 bases. The ends lost 3 bases at V and 8 bases at J; junction bases unmatched: 10. The germline gives CDR1 SEHNR, CDR2 FQNEAQ (reference sequence). The CDR3 covers 14 residues. CDR3 DNA: TGTGCCAGCAGCTTCGCCCAGGGGGACACAAAGCAGTACTTC. Amino acid sequence: CASSFAQGDTKQYF.

This clonotype was recorded many times. V and J are TRBV5-1 and TRBJ2-5; perhaps D is TRBD1 or TRBD2 (5 bases each). The CDR3 sequence is 16 residues long. Germline V gene sequence: CDR1 SGHRS, CDR2 YFSETQ. Between the trimmed V and J ends, which lost 0 bases and 3 bases, there was a span of 15 bases. The CDR3: CASSLAFGTDKETQYF. The CDR3 region has the DNA TGCGCCAGCAGCTTGGCCTTCGGGACGGATAAAGAGACCCAGTACTTC.

This clonotype occurred many times. The CDR3 loop is CASSLSGTKNTEAFF. In DNA, the CDR3 is TGTGCCAGCTCACTCTCCGGGACAAAGAACACTGAAGCTTTCTTT. The V call is TRBV18, the J call TRBJ1-1; weak D call: TRBD1 (6 bases). CDR1 and CDR2 from the germline V gene are KGHSH and LQKENI. The CDR3 has 15 amino acids. V gave up 4 bases and J gave up 1 base, with 13 bases separating them.

The table lists this clonotype with a few counts. The chain uses TRBV7-9 and TRBJ1-6; the D gene is possibly TRBD1 (5 bases). In germline, CDR1 is SEHNR, CDR2 FQNEAQ (reference sequence). Trimming cost V 7 bases and J 7 bases, with 5 bases left between them. The CDR3 has 11 residues. The CDR3 DNA sequence: TGTGCCAGCAAGGGGAATTCACCCCTCCACTTT. This translates into CASKGNSPLHF.

A few counts support this clonotype. This chain joins TRBV6-4 and TRBJ2-1, with 10 bases matching TRBD2. The CDR3 is made up of 15 amino acids. The V and J ends lost 2 bases and 13 bases, in that order; junction bases with no gene match: 11. CDR1 MRHNA and CDR2 SNTAGT come from the germline V gene. CDR3 sequence reads: CASSDEASGRHRQFF. The CDR3 DNA sequence: TGTGCCAGCAGTGACGAAGCTAGCGGGAGACATCGACAGTTCTTC.

This sequence joins TRBV4-2 and TRBJ1-3; D may be TRBD1 (5 bases). Trimming stripped 4 bases from V and 0 bases from J, with 13 bases between. The CDR3 totals 16 residues. Germline-derived CDR1 and CDR2 are LGHNA and YNFKEQ. The DNA of the CDR3 is TGTGCCAGCAGCCGGGACGCCGGCCCCTCTGGAAACACCATATATTTT. This sequence encodes CASSRDAGPSGNTIYF.

This clonotype qualifies as medium-sized. The chain joins TRBV5-1 to TRBJ2-2; D perhaps matches TRBD2 (6 bases). Germline V gives CDR1 SGHRS, CDR2 YFSETQ. Trimming removed 4 bases from V and 1 base from J, with 11 bases in between. There are 15 residues in the CDR3. DNA of the CDR3: TGCGCCAGCAGCCGTTATAGCGGGAACACCGGGGAGCTGTTTTTT. This sequence encodes CASSRYSGNTGELFF. The full variable domain, its missing parts supplied by reference TRBV5-1 and TRBJ2-2, is KAGVTQTPRYLIKTRGQQVTLSCSPISGHRSVSWYQQTPGQGLQFLFEYFSETQRNKGNFPGRFSGRQFSNSRSEMNVSTLELGDSALYLCASSRYSGNTGELFFGEGSRLTVL.

A few counts support this clonotype. The chain recombines TRBV6-2 or TRBV6-3 with TRBJ1-2; tentative D call: TRBD1 (5 bases). Looked up from germline, CDR1 is MNHEY and CDR2 is SVGEGT. The length of the CDR3 is 14 residues. Trimming pared 2 bases from V and 4 bases from J, leaving 11 bases between. In DNA, the CDR3 is TGTGCCAGCAGTTACCGAATCGACAGCTATGGCTACACCTTC. Encoded protein: CASSYRIDSYGYTF.

This clonotype was found many times. V gene TRBV3-1 combines with J gene TRBJ2-4; 7 nucleotides align to TRBD1. Germline-derived CDR1 and CDR2 are LGHDT and YNNKEL (reference sequence). CDR3 length equals 15 residues. Germline trimming cut 2 bases from V and 5 bases from J; bases unmatched to any gene: 6. As DNA, the CDR3 is TGTGCCAGCAGCCAACCCGACAGGGCCCAAAACATTCAGTACTTC. It is translated as CASSQPDRAQNIQYF.

This clonotype was seen at least ten times. The CDR3 is CASSRGHYNEQFF. The CDR3 DNA reads TGTGCCAGCTCAAGGGGGCATTACAATGAGCAGTTCTTC. The V gene is TRBV11-2, the J gene TRBJ2-1, with 7 bases identical to TRBD1. CDR1 and CDR2 (germline): SGHAT, FQNNGV. This CDR3 region has 13 residues. V was pared by 8 bases and J by 4 bases, with 5 bases of the junction left unmatched.

This clonotype was picked up many times. The J gene is TRBJ1-1, the V gene TRBV3-1; unclear D gene. The CDR3 loop spans 14 amino acids. With 6 bases removed from V and 4 bases from J, the gap between germline ends came to 15 bases. Germline V CDR1 and CDR2: LGHDT, YNNKEL (reference sequence). CDR3: CASRNGGDSTEAFF. The CDR3 coding sequence is TGTGCCAGCAGGAACGGAGGTGATAGCACTGAAGCTTTCTTT.

The chain carries TRBV10-2 and TRBJ2-7, with 9 nucleotides matching TRBD1. Germline V gene lookup returns CDR1 WSHSY and CDR2 SAAADI. The CDR3 is 12 residues long. Losses at the gene ends were 7 bases for V and 5 bases for J; bases not matched to a gene: 3. The CDR3 region is CASNRDRDEQYF. CDR3 nucleotide sequence: TGCGCCAGCAACCGGGACAGGGACGAGCAGTACTTC.

The table lists this clonotype with a few counts. The chain links TRBV2 to TRBJ2-2; D is ambiguous. The CDR3 runs 15 residues. Germline V gene data show CDR1 as SNHLY and CDR2 as FYNNEI. Trimming pared 6 bases from V and 5 bases from J, leaving 16 bases between. CDR3 amino acids: CASSATWVGTGELFF. As DNA, the CDR3 is TGTGCCAGCAGCGCGACATGGGTCGGGACCGGGGAGCTGTTTTTT.

In its sample, this clonotype was seen many times. CDR3 nucleotides: TGTGCCAGTAGTCTAGGGACAGGGCGTGAGCAGTACTTC. This translates into CASSLGTGREQYF. V and J are TRBV19 and TRBJ2-7; 9 bases match TRBD1. Germline CDR1 is LNHDA and CDR2 is SQIVND (reference sequence). The CDR3 spans 13 residues. Trimming removed 5 bases from V and 7 bases from J; junction bases left unmatched: 6.

V is TRBV20-1 and J is TRBJ1-6; D ambiguous. The CDR3 length is 11 residues. V lost 7 bases to trimming and J lost 7 bases, with 8 bases between them. Germline CDR1 and CDR2: DFQATT and SNEGSKA (reference sequence). This CDR3 is CSGRTNSPLHF. The CDR3 region has the DNA TGCAGTGGACGGACCAATTCACCCCTCCACTTT.

This clonotype showed up just a few times. This chain links TRBV2 with TRBJ1-5; TRBD1 is a possible D gene (6 bases). Trimming pared 6 bases from V and 9 bases from J, leaving 18 bases between. The CDR3 covers 14 residues. Per germline, CDR1 SNHLY and CDR2 FYNNEI. The DNA for the CDR3 is TGTGCCAGCAGCGAACTTGGGGGCCTGGCGCCCCAGCATTTT. Its protein product is CASSELGGLAPQHF.

This chain joins TRBV24-1 and TRBJ2-1, with TRBD2 identical over 12 bases. The CDR3 has 16 amino acids. The V segment lost 7 bases and the J segment 3 bases; nucleotides outside the gene matches: 6. CDR1 is KGHDR, CDR2 SFDVKD, per germline. The CDR3 is CATRSTSGGYYNEQFF. In DNA form, the CDR3 reads TGTGCCACCAGATCGACTAGCGGGGGATACTACAATGAGCAGTTCTTC.